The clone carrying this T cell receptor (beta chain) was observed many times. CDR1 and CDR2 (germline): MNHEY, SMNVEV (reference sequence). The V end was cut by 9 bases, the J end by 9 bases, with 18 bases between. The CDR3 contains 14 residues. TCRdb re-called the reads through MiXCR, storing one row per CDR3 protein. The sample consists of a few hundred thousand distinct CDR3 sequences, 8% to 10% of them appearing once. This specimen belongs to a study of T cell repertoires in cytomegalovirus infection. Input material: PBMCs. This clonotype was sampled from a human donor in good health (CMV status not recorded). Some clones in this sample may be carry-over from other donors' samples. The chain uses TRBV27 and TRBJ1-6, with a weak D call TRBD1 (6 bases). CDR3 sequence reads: CASSFGQLTSPLHF. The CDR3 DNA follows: TGTGCCAGTTCTTTTGGACAGCTAACTTCACCCCTCCACTTT.